This T cell receptor beta chain emerged from a study of shared clonotypes between healthy human individuals. Overall study context: Three CD4 naive, three CD4 memory, two CD8 naive and one CD8 memory plate were used per donor.

Study processing details: Sequence data from immunoSEQ were junction-only and lacked quality scores; consequently, filtering differed. Here immunoSEQ multiplex PCR was the method, and the copy in TCRdb shows in-frame clones only, minus some. V, J and clone size were drawn from that table, and D and trimming were deduced from the DNA. The data show roughly 520,000 clones, with about 96% seen just once and around 0.066% held by the top ten. Overall study findings and caveats: Generation of non-shared clonotypes was less probable than generation of clonotypes shared by all four donors. Several donors held 4.5% to 5% of naive CD4 clonotypes in common.

CDR1 is SGHRS, CDR2 YFSETQ, per germline. Trimming shortened V by 0 bases and J by 0 bases, and 9 bases separated the two germline ends. The CDR3 runs to 16 residues. About this clone itself: What it binds is not known.

This chain links TRBV5-1 with TRBJ1-4, with D unresolved. This receptor was obtained from a woman in her thirties in good health. Sample: naive CD4+ T cells sorted from blood. The subset: CD45RA+ positively selected. The DNA for the CDR3 is TGCGCCAGCAGCTTGGTCTCACCAGCAACTAATGAAAAACTGTTTTTT. This codes for CASSLVSPATNEKLFF.